This paragraph covers one T cell receptor beta chain sequence. Its antigen remains unidentified. There are no base qualities to consult, and no much larger clone falls within one base. TCRbeta CDR3 regions were amplified from genomic DNA using the immunoSEQ Assay, a bias-controlled multiplex PCR. The authors' pipeline ran thus. The number of nucleated cells in each sample was estimated from the amplification of reference gene primers within the assay. To quantify the absolute abundance of each unique TCRbeta CDR3 rearrangement, sequence reads were collapsed and filtered. For each sample, productive Simpson clonality was calculated as the square root of Simpson's diversity index over productive rearrangements. The immuneACCESS repertoire file appears here via TCRdb, limited to in-frame rearrangements. These files lack a portion of the clones; in checked studies, under half of the deficit traces to unresolved V genes, and the cause of the others is not known. The V and J calls and clone size come from that table; D and trimming were worked out from the DNA. In all, the sample holds 240,000 or so clones, and roughly 76% of those were seen once. The leading ten clones occupy 7.5% of the sample.

V is clipped by 5 bases and J by 7 bases, and the sequence between their germline boundaries is 23 bases long. For CDR1 and CDR2, the germline V gene (reference sequence) lists LGHDT and YNNKEL. The CDR3, from cysteine to phenylalanine, totals 16 residues. CDR3 DNA is the only sequence kept; it has 48 bases, read in frame from the first base. The data stem from a study of blood T cell repertoires in COVID-19 (dated by TCRdb to 2019 to 2021). Turning to the overall study: Samples from collaborators originated in the United States, Italy and Spain and spanned both the acute and convalescent phases of COVID-19. The prospective study material was composed of cDNA or gDNA derived from T cells, B-cell-depleted T cells, or PBMCs. Subjects who had been exposed to COVID-19, were actively infected with it, or had recovered from it provided the deeply sampled blood TCRbeta repertoires that made up the dataset. The repertoires were released in a freely available public database meant as a resource for research on the immune response to SARS-CoV-2. The samples were drawn from two sources: the first 160 participants of the ongoing ImmuneRACE study, and 1,200 or so subjects contributed by 6 global collaborators. A de-identified subject ID, COVID-19 status, age in years and sex were almost always included in the sample metadata. HLA class I and class II types, where available, came from metadata supplied by the sample provider rather than from assay-based typing. What the study reported, not specific to this receptor: The amount of clinical and demographic metadata varied by source and participant and was provided uncurated.

One collaborating source in Seattle enrolled patients while the patients were actively infected and followed the patients over time throughout the course of disease. Collaborating institutions collected whole blood in K2EDTA tubes following their own protocols. For TCRbeta analysis, collaborators shipped samples in one of three forms: frozen whole blood, isolated PBMCs, or DNA extracted from either of those sample types. Sequenced: peripheral blood. The chain is made from TRBV3-1 (or the pseudogene TRBV3-2) and TRBJ1-2; the D gene cannot be resolved reliably. This TCR was sampled from an elderly woman with COVID-19, enrolled during active disease. The CDR3 protein is CASSYPPAGGMRGYTF. The bases read TGTGCCAGCAGCTATCCGCCGGCTGGAGGGATGCGTGGCTACACCTTC.